This section outlines one TCR beta chain sequence together with its context. The antigen is undetermined. Staining for CD45RO/CCR7/CD25/CD127/CD95/CD27 allowed sorting of CD4+ naive, central memory, regulatory and stem cell-like memory cells. This sample was included in a study of beta chain features in type 1 diabetes. Overall study findings and caveats: Insertions at VDJ junctions were less frequent in type 1 diabetes patients. These patients also deleted more nucleotides at the same junctions.

cDNA synthesis used the whole RNA isolate, giving expressed TCRB sequences. Here immunoSEQ multiplex PCR was the method, and the copy in TCRdb shows in-frame clones only, minus some. Altogether more than 300,000 clones are present, over 9.5% being singletons, with the ten largest covering more than 0.015%. V was pared by 2 bases and J by 15 bases, with 9 bases of the junction left unmatched. The CDR3 is 13 residues long. Germline CDR1 is MDHEN and CDR2 is SYDVKM. V and J are TRBV28 and TRBJ2-1, with 8 bases that match TRBD1. This receptor was taken from a man younger than 35 in good health. Sequenced material: naive CD4+ T cells from blood. The CDR3 sequence is CASSLPLDRELFF. DNA for the CDR3: TGTGCCAGCAGTTTACCCTTGGACAGGGAGTTGTTCTTC.